This entry lists 13 T cell receptor beta chains sequenced from one sample in a study of blood T cells in healthy people across ages. The authors ran a second PCR of 7 to 11 cycles using a sample-barcoded 5' primer and a J-beta primer mix. TCRdb reprocessed the 5' RACE reads with MiXCR, giving one entry per CDR3 protein. Counted here are about 780,000 distinct CDR3 sequences, roughly 24% occurring once; the ten biggest clones make up approximately 2.9%. Separately, the same data were catalogued under a study of T cells of mothers and their children.

Specimen: blood. The source is a boy between 10 and 17 years old in good health.

The genes are TRBV3-1 and TRBJ2-5; D possibly corresponds to TRBD2 (6 bases). The V end was cut by 2 bases, the J end by 8 bases, with 12 bases between. CDR1 and CDR2 (germline): LGHDT, YNNKEL (reference sequence). The CDR3 loop spans 13 amino acids. This chain's CDR3 is CASSQRIGTTQYF. The CDR3 nucleotides are TGTGCCAGCAGCCAAAGAATCGGGACTACCCAGTACTTC.

The sample holds a few counts of this clonotype. The CDR3 DNA reads TGTGCCAGTAGTATAGATAAACAGATTAACACCGGGGAGCTGTTTTTT. It translates to CASSIDKQINTGELFF. The genes are TRBV19 and TRBJ2-2; D gene ambiguous. Germline V gene data show CDR1 as LNHDA and CDR2 as SQIVND (reference sequence). There are 16 residues in the CDR3. With 0 bases removed from V and 2 bases from J, the gap between germline ends came to 10 bases.

This clonotype showed up many times. A junction end diverges from the germline sequence, so it may reflect a read error. J is TRBJ1-4 and V is TRBV5-1; D might be TRBD1 (6 bases). CDR1 is SGHRS and CDR2 is YFSETQ in the germline V gene. This CDR3 spans 14 amino acids. The CDR3 DNA reads TGTGCCAGCAGTTTTGGGCAGGGGAATGAAAAACTGTTTTTT. The encoded protein is CASSFGQGNEKLFF.

In this sample, this clonotype turned up a few times. V and J are TRBV13 and TRBJ2-7, with D possibly being TRBD1 (5 bases). The CDR3 is 13 residues long. Germline lookup yields CDR1 PRHDT and CDR2 FYEKMQ (reference sequence). Trimming pared 5 bases from V and 1 base from J, leaving 9 bases between. The CDR3 reads CASSRQPSYEQYF. For the CDR3, the DNA is TGTGCCAGCAGCCGACAGCCTTCCTACGAGCAGTACTTC.

This rearrangement joins TRBV12-3 or TRBV12-4 to TRBJ2-1, with 8 bases aligning to TRBD1. The CDR3 is 18 residues long. V trimming: 6 bases; J trimming: 3 bases; junction bases outside the gene matches: 16. CDR3 sequence (DNA): TGTGCCAGCAGGACCCTTCGGACAGGGAAAAGCGACTACAATGAGCAGTTCTTC. Amino acids: CASRTLRTGKSDYNEQFF.

Written as DNA, the CDR3 is TGCAGCGTTCGGGACAGAGATTATGGCTACACCTTC. It yields the protein CSVRDRDYGYTF. The genes are TRBV29-1 and TRBJ1-2; 7 nucleotides line up with TRBD1. J gave up 5 bases and V 5 bases, and 5 bases lay outside the gene matches. CDR1 and CDR2 (germline): SQVTM, ANQGSEA. The length of the CDR3 is 12 residues.

The chain uses TRBV29-1 and TRBJ1-1; 7 bases line up with TRBD1. CDR1 and CDR2 from the germline V gene are SQVTM and ANQGSEA. This CDR3 has 14 amino acids. V lost 5 bases to trimming and J lost 0 bases; unmatched junction nucleotides: 6. CDR3 protein: CSVLHRGVNTEAFF. The CDR3 DNA sequence: TGCAGCGTTTTACACAGGGGTGTGAACACTGAAGCTTTCTTT.

In its sample, this clonotype was seen a few times. J is TRBJ2-5 and V is TRBV12-3 or TRBV12-4; 9 bases match TRBD2. With 5 bases clipped from V and 4 bases from J, the junction kept 8 bases outside the gene matches. This CDR3 region has 15 residues. As DNA, the CDR3 is TGTGCCAGCAGTACCGTAGCGGGGGCGGCAGAGACCCAGTACTTC. It encodes CASSTVAGAAETQYF.

This chain connects TRBV12-3 or TRBV12-4 to TRBJ2-1; 11 bases map to TRBD2. The J call could be wrong; TRBJ2-5 is a better fit for the DNA end. This CDR3 contains 15 residues. CDR3 nucleotides: TGTGCCAGCAGCCCTAGCGGGGGGCAGTTTGAGACCCAGTACTTC. Protein: CASSPSGGQFETQYF.

A word on this clonotype: Compared with germline, one end of the junction differs, possibly owing to a read error. CDR3 amino acids: CASSRQGARERLFF. The CDR3 bases are TGTGCCAGCAGCCGACAGGGGGCTAGGGAAAGACTGTTTTTT. The chain joins TRBV2 to TRBJ1-4; 10 positions match TRBD1. The CDR3 is 14 amino acids. Germline CDR1 SNHLY, CDR2 FYNNEI.

This clonotype was observed at least ten times. The rearrangement links TRBV10-3 to TRBJ1-4; D is ambiguous. Germline loops: CDR1 ENHRY, CDR2 SYGVKD. Deletions cut 0 bases from V and 6 bases from J, with 8 bases between. This CDR3 is 14 amino acids long. CDR3 nucleotide sequence: TGTGCCATCAGTGAGTCCGGTGGTTATGAAAAACTGTTTTTT. It codes for CAISESGGYEKLFF.

The rearrangement uses TRBV12-3 or TRBV12-4 and TRBJ2-1; D gene uncertain. Trimming stripped 4 bases from V and 8 bases from J, with 9 bases between. The CDR3 is 12 amino acids. CDR3 in amino acids: CASSYGNYEQFF. The CDR3 coding sequence is TGTGCCAGCAGTTATGGTAACTATGAGCAGTTCTTC.

The J gene is TRBJ1-4, the V gene TRBV9, with D perhaps TRBD1 (5 bases). Germline V lookup: CDR1 SGDLS, CDR2 YYNGEE. The V and J ends lost 4 bases and 5 bases respectively, with 15 bases between them. The CDR3 spans 15 residues. The CDR3 spells CASSRGEEGNEKLFF. The DNA of the CDR3 is TGTGCCAGCAGCCGAGGGGAAGAGGGCAATGAAAAACTGTTTTTT.